These 21 T cell receptor beta chains were sequenced from one sample in a study of T cells after yellow fever vaccination. TCRdb used MiXCR to reprocess the 5' RACE reads, holding one entry per CDR3 protein. In the table there are roughly 190,000 distinct CDR3 sequences, 9.5% to 11% of which are singletons. The material sequenced was CD8+ T cells sorted from PBMCs, taken 15 days after the yellow fever booster vaccination. These receptors were collected from a man aged 18 to 30 who received the YFV17D yellow fever vaccine.

This clonotype was found a few times. Here the CDR3 reads CASRNPGSGGDTDTQYF. The CDR3 nucleotides are TGTGCCAGCAGAAACCCGGGGAGCGGGGGGGACACAGATACGCAGTATTTT. The V and J genes are TRBV7-9 and TRBJ2-3; the match to TRBD2 covers 10 bases. Trimming at V came to 6 bases and at J to 2 bases, leaving 11 bases not matched to a gene. Germline CDR1 reads SEHNR; CDR2 reads FQNEAQ (reference sequence). The CDR3 is made up of 17 amino acids.

There are a few counts of this clonotype. Being one base from a much bigger clone, this may be a read error. CDR3 sequence (DNA): TGTGCCAGCAGCCAAGGAGCTTCGGGGGTCGGGCCTGGCTATGGCTACTCCTTC. Translation: CASSQGASGVGPGYGYSF. This sequence joins TRBV3-1 and TRBJ1-2, with D maybe TRBD1 (5 bases). Germline V lookup: CDR1 LGHDT, CDR2 YNNKEL (reference sequence). The CDR3 is 18 amino acids. Using reference TRBV3-1 and TRBJ1-2 for the parts outside the CDR3, the full variable domain is DTAVSQTPKYLVTQMGNDKSIKCEQNLGHDTMYWYKQDSKKFLKIMFSYNNKELIINETVPNRFSPKSPDKAHLNLHINSLELGDSAVYFCASSQGASGVGPGYGYSFGSGTRLTVV.

This clonotype was seen many times. J is TRBJ2-2 and V is TRBV5-1, with D perhaps TRBD1 or TRBD2 (6 bases each). The CDR3 contains 18 residues. Germline-derived CDR1 and CDR2 are SGHRS and YFSETQ. V lost 0 bases and J 3 bases, leaving 18 bases between the germline ends. CDR3 protein: CASSLGPPGARDTGELFF. DNA of the CDR3: TGCGCCAGCAGCTTGGGGCCTCCGGGGGCCCGGGACACCGGGGAGCTGTTTTTT.

The chain uses TRBV4-3 and TRBJ2-7; 7 bases map to TRBD1. CDR1 is LGHNA and CDR2 is YSLEER in the germline V gene. Germline trimming cut 0 bases from V and 2 bases from J; bases unmatched to any gene: 7. This CDR3 spans 16 amino acids. Written as DNA, the CDR3 is TGCGCCAGCAGCCAAGATCTTGGACAGGCGCCCTACGAGCAGTACTTC. It translates to CASSQDLGQAPYEQYF.

This clonotype was found a few times. V is TRBV12-5 and J is TRBJ2-5; D unresolved. Germline V gives CDR1 LGHNT, CDR2 FRNRAP. The CDR3 runs 11 residues. Trimming stripped 6 bases from V and 14 bases from J, with 16 bases between. CDR3 sequence reads: CASGPQPKIYF. The CDR3 bases are TGTGCTAGTGGGCCTCAGCCGAAAATCTACTTC.

This clonotype was observed a handful of times. V is TRBV5-1 and J is TRBJ2-3; D gene ambiguous. Germline assignment: CDR1 SGHRS and CDR2 YFSETQ. The V gene lost 0 bases and the J gene lost 12 bases, with 14 bases spanning the gap. The CDR3 runs to 13 residues. In DNA form, the CDR3 reads TGCGCCAGCAGCTTGGAATTCTGGTTGCTCCAGTATTTT. Its protein product is CASSLEFWLLQYF. Using reference TRBV5-1 and TRBJ2-3 for the parts outside the CDR3, the full variable domain is KAGVTQTPRYLIKTRGQQVTLSCSPISGHRSVSWYQQTPGQGLQFLFEYFSETQRNKGNFPGRFSGRQFSNSRSEMNVSTLELGDSALYLCASSLEFWLLQYFGPGTRLTVL.

CDR3 sequence (DNA): TGTGCCAGCAGCCCCAGACTAGCGGGCTCCTACGAGCAGTACTTC. Translating gives CASSPRLAGSYEQYF. The genes are TRBV7-2 and TRBJ2-7, with 10 bases aligning to TRBD2. CDR1 and CDR2 from the germline V gene are SGHTA and FQGNSA. This CDR3 has 15 residues. V trimming: 5 bases; J trimming: 0 bases; junction bases outside the gene matches: 4. Full variable domain (outside the CDR3, taken from reference TRBV7-2 and TRBJ2-7): GAGVSQSPSNKVTEKGKDVELRCDPISGHTALYWYRQSLGQGLEFLIYFQGNSAPDKSGLPSDRFSAERTGGSVSTLTIQRTQQEDSAVYLCASSPRLAGSYEQYFGPGTRLTVT.

This clonotype came up a few times. The rearrangement links TRBV4-2 to TRBJ1-6; tentative D call: TRBD1 (5 bases). The CDR3 spans 18 residues. Looked up from germline, CDR1 is LGHNA and CDR2 is YNFKEQ. Trimming left V 0 bases short and J 6 bases short, with 18 bases between. The CDR3 reads CASSQDLAGSVANSPLHF. The CDR3, as DNA: TGTGCCAGCAGCCAAGATTTGGCAGGGAGTGTGGCTAATTCACCCCTCCACTTT.

This clonotype appeared a few times. This chain joins TRBV4-1 and TRBJ2-1, with D unclear. This CDR3 has 14 residues. Between the trimmed V and J ends, which lost 1 base and 8 bases, there was a span of 12 bases. CDR1 and CDR2 (germline): MGHRA, YSYEKL. The CDR3, as DNA: TGCGCCAGCAGCCAAGGGGTTTCCGTGGATGAGCAGTTCTTC. Encoded protein: CASSQGVSVDEQFF.

A few counts support this clonotype. The chain combines TRBV12-3 or TRBV12-4 with TRBJ1-2, with no clear D. Trimming cost V 3 bases and J 6 bases, with 11 bases left between them. CDR3 length equals 13 residues. CDR3 in DNA: TGTGCCAGCAGTTTGAAACTCCTCGATGGCTACACCTTC. Protein sequence: CASSLKLLDGYTF.

At least ten counts were recorded for this clonotype. The chain joins TRBV6-2 or TRBV6-3 to TRBJ2-7; D is perhaps TRBD1 or TRBD2 (5 bases each). This CDR3 comprises 18 residues. Germline values: CDR1 MNHEY, CDR2 SVGEGT. V was trimmed by 1 base and J by 2 bases, leaving 21 bases between them. In nucleotides, the CDR3 is TGTGCCAGCAGTTACTGGGTTAGTCCCGGGACGGACCCCTACGAGCAGTACTTC. Translating gives CASSYWVSPGTDPYEQYF.

Only a few counts were recorded for this clonotype. This rearrangement joins TRBV5-6 to TRBJ2-3; no reliable D call. Trimming stripped 4 bases from V and 4 bases from J, with 7 bases between. CDR1 is SGHDT, CDR2 YYEEEE, per germline. The CDR3 covers 12 residues. CDR3 amino acids: CASSLQSDTQYF. The DNA for the CDR3 is TGTGCCAGCAGCCTCCAATCAGATACGCAGTATTTT. The full variable domain, completed using reference TRBV5-6 and TRBJ2-3, is DAGVTQSPTHLIKTRGQQVTLRCSPKSGHDTVSWYQQALGQGPQFIFQYYEEEERQRGNFPDRFSGHQFPNYSSELNVNALLLGDSALYLCASSLQSDTQYFGPGTRLTVL.

This chain links TRBV15 with TRBJ1-1, with D perhaps matching TRBD1 (5 bases). V was pared by 9 bases and J by 2 bases, with 13 bases between. CDR1 and CDR2 from the germline V gene are LNHNV and YYDKDF (reference sequence). The CDR3 spans 13 residues. The DNA for the CDR3 is TGTGCCACTAGACGACAGTCAAACACTGAAGCTTTCTTT. It codes for CATRRQSNTEAFF.

The chain carries TRBV20-1 and TRBJ2-3; TRBD2 aligns across 9 bases. CDR3 size: 15 residues. CDR1 is DFQATT, CDR2 SNEGSKA, per germline (reference sequence). V trimming: 6 bases; J trimming: 5 bases; junction bases outside the gene matches: 12. As DNA, the CDR3 is TGCAGTGCGGATTACTGGCGGGGGGGAAAAGATACGCAGTATTTT. The encoded protein is CSADYWRGGKDTQYF.

This clonotype was counted a few times. V and J are TRBV3-1 and TRBJ1-1; a possible D gene is TRBD1 (6 bases). The germline gives CDR1 LGHDT, CDR2 YNNKEL (reference sequence). This CDR3 has 12 amino acids. Trimming took off 1 base at V and 10 bases at J, with 10 bases between the two ends. The CDR3 is CASSQGGLLAFF. CDR3 in DNA: TGTGCCAGCAGCCAAGGGGGGCTGTTAGCTTTCTTT.

About this clonotype: A clone one base away is much larger, so this may be a read error. The rearrangement joins TRBV9 to TRBJ1-1; D remains ambiguous. The germline CDR1 and CDR2 sequences are SGDLS and YYNGEE. The V end lost 3 bases, the J end lost 1 base, and 7 bases lay between the germline ends. The CDR3 spans 13 residues. The CDR3, as DNA: TGTGCCAGCAGCGCCGACGGGAACACTGAAGCTTTCTTT. Its translation is CASSADGNTEAFF.

The V and J genes are TRBV7-8 and TRBJ2-3; D gene ambiguous. The CDR3 covers 18 residues. Trimming cost V 4 bases and J 2 bases, with 22 bases left between them. Germline V gives CDR1 SGHVS, CDR2 FQNEAQ. CDR3 sequence reads: CASSSPRPELPDTDTQYF. DNA of the CDR3: TGTGCCAGCAGCTCCCCCCGTCCGGAGTTGCCCGACACAGATACGCAGTATTTT. Complete variable domain (other parts from reference TRBV7-8 and TRBJ2-3): GAGVSQSPRYKVAKRGQDVALRCDPISGHVSLFWYQQALGQGPEFLTYFQNEAQLDKSGLPSDRFFAERPEGSVSTLKIQRTQQEDSAVYLCASSSPRPELPDTDTQYFGPGTRLTVL.

In its sample, this clonotype was seen many times. The V gene is TRBV30, the J gene TRBJ2-7; maybe TRBD2 (6 bases). The CDR3 has 13 amino acids. From germline, CDR1 is GTSNPN and CDR2 SVGIG (reference sequence). V dropped 3 bases and J dropped 7 bases, with 16 bases sitting between them. In DNA, the CDR3 is TGTGCCTGGAGCACGGGACTGAGCGGGGAGCAGTACTTC. Amino acids: CAWSTGLSGEQYF.

CDR3 nucleotide sequence: TGTGCCACCAGCATTGACAGGGCAGCTGGAAACACCATATATTTT. It is translated as CATSIDRAAGNTIYF. This chain uses TRBV15 with TRBJ1-3; 7 nucleotides match TRBD1. The CDR3 has 15 residues. Trimming removed 4 bases from V and 2 bases from J; junction bases left unmatched: 5. Germline CDR1 reads LNHNV; CDR2 reads YYDKDF (reference sequence). The full variable domain, completed using reference TRBV15 and TRBJ1-3, is DAMVIQNPRYQVTQFGKPVTLSCSQTLNHNVMYWYQQKSSQAPKLLFHYYDKDFNNEADTPDNFQSRRPNTSFCFLDIRSPGLGDTAMYLCATSIDRAAGNTIYFGEGSWLTVV.

This clonotype has ten or more counts. This sequence joins TRBV5-1 and TRBJ2-3; TRBD2 might be the D (5 bases). Germline V gene data show CDR1 as SGHRS and CDR2 as YFSETQ. V lost 3 bases, J lost 1 base, and 15 bases lay in between. There are 16 residues in the CDR3. CDR3 DNA: TGCGCCAGCAGCTGGAAGTACCCCGGGGGCACAGATACGCAGTATTTT. Residues: CASSWKYPGGTDTQYF.

V usage is TRBV12-5 and J usage is TRBJ2-2, with a weak D call TRBD2 (6 bases). Germline V gene lookup returns CDR1 LGHNT and CDR2 FRNRAP. CDR3 length: 15 amino acids. V lost 1 base and J 4 bases, leaving 10 bases between the germline ends. The CDR3 loop is CASGLASVSTGELFF. In nucleotides, the CDR3 is TGTGCTAGTGGTTTGGCTAGCGTAAGCACCGGGGAGCTGTTTTTT.